Listed below are T cell receptor beta chains from one sample, sequenced in a study of T cells in Graves' hyperthyroidism and ophthalmopathy. TCRdb recomputed calls from the multiplex PCR reads with MiXCR, one row per CDR3 protein. This sample has 610,000 or so distinct CDR3 sequences; approximately 44% occur once, and the top ten carry more than 7.5%. Source material: peripheral blood or thyroid tissue (not recorded which). The receptors shown here come from a woman between 18 and 29 years old with Graves' hyperthyroidism. The CDR3 runs from the conserved cysteine through the conserved F or W. A D gene is named only where the DNA matches it firmly. Size tells how often a clone was seen (once, few, many) or the class of an expanded clone, and some rows leave it out.

TRBJ1-6 | TRBV18 | . | many | TGTGCCAGCTCACCACCGGGGGCGCGATCACCCCTCCACTTT | CASSPPGARSPLHF
TRBJ1-1 | TRBV6-6 | . | many | TGTGCCAGCAGCTCCTCCGAAAAGGGCTCTGGGAACACTGAAGCTTTCTTT | CASSSSEKGSGNTEAFF
TRBJ2-5 | TRBV18 | . | many | TGTGCCAGCTCACCACCCTGGTCAGTGGAGACCCAGTACTTC | CASSPPWSVETQYF
TRBJ2-5 | TRBV7-6 | TRBD1 | many | TGTGCCAGCAGCCCAGGGGGCGAGGAGACCCAGTACTTC | CASSPGGEETQYF
TRBJ2-7 | TRBV9 | TRBD2 | many | TGTGCCAGCAGCGTAATGGCGGGAGGGCCGGGCCACGAGCAGTACTTC | CASSVMAGGPGHEQYF
TRBJ2-2 | TRBV7-2 | TRBD1 | many | TGTGCCAGCAGCTTACCGTACAAAGCTGTAACATTGTGGGGACAGGGGAGAGGCGGGGAGCTGTTTTTT | CASSLPYKAVTLWGQGRGGELFF
TRBJ2-7 | TRBV7-2 | TRBD2 | . | TGTGCCAGCAGCTTTAGCGGGAGCAACTACGAGCAGTACTTC | CASSFSGSNYEQYF
TRBJ2-1 | TRBV24-1 | TRBD2 | few | TGTGCCACCAGGAAGGGCAGGGAGGGCGATGAGCAGTTCTTC | CATRKGREGDEQFF
TRBJ2-7 | TRBV15 | TRBD1 | few | TGTGCCACCAGCACCGACAGGGTTGGGGAGCAGTACTTC | CATSTDRVGEQYF
TRBJ2-5 | TRBV25-1 | . | . | TGTGCCCTGGGGGGAACAGGAGGGGAGACCCAGTACTTC | CALGGTGGETQYF
TRBJ1-1 | TRBV20-1 | . | once | TGCAGTGCTAAGACTAGTATGGGCTGGACTGAAGCTTTCTTT | CSAKTSMGWTEAFF
TRBJ2-3 | TRBV20-1 | . | . | TGCAGGGCCAGGACAGCTGCAGATACGCAGTATTTT | CRARTAADTQYF
TRBJ1-2 | TRBV2 | TRBD1 | many | TGTGCCAGCAGAGGACAGGGTAATGGCTACACCTTC | CASRGQGNGYTF
TRBJ2-2 | TRBV11-1 | . | many | TGTGCCAGCAGCCTAGCAGAGACACGCACCGGGGAGCTGTTTTTT | CASSLAETRTGELFF
TRBJ1-5 | TRBV24-1 | . | . | TGTGCCACCAGTGATTTAGAGACCCAGCATTTT | CATSDLETQHF
TRBJ1-6 | TRBV20-1 | TRBD1 | . | TGCAGTGCTAGGGGACAGGGGAGCTCCTATAATTCACCCCTCCACTTT | CSARGQGSSYNSPLHF
TRBJ2-5 | TRBV11-2 | . | many | TGTGCCAGCAGCTTACGGGTGGAGACCCAGTACTTC | CASSLRVETQYF
TRBJ1-2 | TRBV29-1 | TRBD1 | . | TGCAGCGTTGACGAGGACAGGGGGCTCGGCTACACCTTC | CSVDEDRGLGYTF
TRBJ1-5 | TRBV7-9 | TRBD1 | many | TGTGCCAGCAGCTCCGGGACAGGGTATGATGGCAATCAGCCCCAGCATTTT | CASSSGTGYDGNQPQHF
TRBJ1-1 | TRBV20-1 | TRBD1 | . | TGCAGTGCTCTTCCCGGGACAGGGCCAACTAATGAAGCTTTCTTT | CSALPGTGPTNEAFF
TRBJ2-4 | TRBV7-9 | TRBD1 | once | TGTGCCAGCAGCTTTTACCCCAGGGACAGGGGGCAAGCCAAAAACATTCAGTACTTC | CASSFYPRDRGQAKNIQYF
TRBJ1-6 | TRBV27 | . | many | TGTGCCAGCAGTTTATCCTTCGACAGGTCCCTTAATTCACCCCTCCACTTT | CASSLSFDRSLNSPLHF
TRBJ2-2 | TRBV11-2 | TRBD2 | . | TGTGCCAGCAGCCTCCGGACTAGCGGACATTCGAACACCGGGGAGCTGTTTTTT | CASSLRTSGHSNTGELFF
TRBJ2-7 | TRBV6-2/TRBV6-3 | TRBD2 | . | TGTGCCAGCAGTTACTCGCCGGGAGGTTTATTATACGAGCAGTACTTC | CASSYSPGGLLYEQYF
TRBJ2-7 | TRBV7-3 | . | . | TGTGCCAGCAGCTTCGATGGCTATGAGCAGTACTTC | CASSFDGYEQYF
TRBJ1-2 | TRBV29-1 | . | many | TGCAGCGTTGGGCGACAGAACTATGGCTACACCTTC | CSVGRQNYGYTF
TRBJ2-3 | TRBV6-4 | . | many | TGTGCCAGCAGTGACTCGGCGGCGTCAGATACGCAGTATTTT | CASSDSAASDTQYF
TRBJ2-5 | TRBV20-1 | . | few | TGCAGTGCTAGGGGCCAGGCGGGCCAGCCCCAGTACTTC | CSARGQAGQPQYF
TRBJ2-7 | TRBV20-1 | TRBD2 | . | TGCAGTGCTAGAGATTGGGGAGGGACTAGCGGGAGGCACGAGCAGTACTTC | CSARDWGGTSGRHEQYF
TRBJ1-2 | TRBV7-9 | . | . | TGTGCCAGCAGATATGATCACTACTATGGCTACACCTTC | CASRYDHYYGYTF
TRBJ1-2 | TRBV20-1 | TRBD1 | . | TGCAGTGCTAAAGATGGCACAGGGGGCGGCTACACCTTC | CSAKDGTGGGYTF
TRBJ2-7 | TRBV2 | TRBD1 | . | TGTGCCAGCAGTGGACAGGGGGGAGCGGGAGAGCAGTACTTC | CASSGQGGAGEQYF
TRBJ2-2 | TRBV4-1 | . | many | TGCGCCAGCAGCCCTGTCCTCAGTGACCTTGCCGGGGAGCTGTTTTTT | CASSPVLSDLAGELFF
TRBJ2-7 | TRBV2 | . | . | TGTGCCAGCAAAGAAGGTGAGGGTCAGAGACAGTACTTC | CASKEGEGQRQYF
TRBJ2-3 | TRBV20-1 | TRBD2 | few | TGCAGTGCTGGGGAGGGTGGGGAAACAGATACGCAGTATTTT | CSAGEGGETDTQYF
TRBJ2-1 | TRBV15 | . | . | TGTGCCACCAGCAGAGATCGTATGGGTGGCAATGAGCAGTTCTTC | CATSRDRMGGNEQFF
TRBJ2-7 | TRBV19 | . | . | TGTGCCAGTGGGAACCCCGGCCTAACAGGGAACGAGCAGTACTTC | CASGNPGLTGNEQYF
TRBJ2-2 | TRBV5-1 | TRBD1 | many | TGCGCCAGCGGGCAGGGGACAGGGCTCGGGGAGCTGTTTTTT | CASGQGTGLGELFF
TRBJ1-6 | TRBV20-1 | TRBD1 | many | TGCAGTGCTACCGGGACAGGGAACCTCTATAATTCACCCCTCCACTTT | CSATGTGNLYNSPLHF
TRBJ2-5 | TRBV7-2 | TRBD2 | many | TGTGCCAGCAGCCCAAGCGGGAGTGCCGAGACCCAGTACTTC | CASSPSGSAETQYF
TRBJ2-7 | TRBV12-3/TRBV12-4 | TRBD2 | many | TGTGCCAGCAGTTCCCCTCGGGTGTCCCCCAGCGGGGAGAGCTCCTACGAGCAGTACTTC | CASSSPRVSPSGESSYEQYF
TRBJ2-2 | TRBV6-5 | . | . | TGTGCCAGCAGTTTCGCTAGCACCGGGGAGCTGCTTTTT | CASSFASTGELLF
TRBJ1-6 | TRBV15 | TRBD1 | . | TGTGCCACCAGCAGCCGGGACAGGGTTAATTCACCCCTCCACTTT | CATSSRDRVNSPLHF
TRBJ2-2 | TRBV7-9 | . | . | TGTGCCAGCAGCCGACAGTCTAACACCGGGGAGCTGTTTTTT | CASSRQSNTGELFF
TRBJ1-1 | TRBV5-1 | TRBD1 | many | TGCGCCAGCAGCGAGTGGGACAGGATGAACACTGAAGCTTTCTTT | CASSEWDRMNTEAFF
TRBJ2-7 | TRBV15 | . | . | TGTGCCACCAGCAACCAGGGCGGAAACAATGAGCAGTACTTC | CATSNQGGNNEQYF
TRBJ1-1 | TRBV18 | . | . | TGTGCCAGCTCACCACCGGGGAGGGGTACTGAAGCTTTCTTT | CASSPPGRGTEAFF
TRBJ2-2 | TRBV15 | TRBD1 | once | TGTGCCACCAGCCCTCCCGGGACAGGGGTCGCCGGGGAGCTGTTTTTT | CATSPPGTGVAGELFF
TRBJ2-7 | TRBV15 | TRBD2 | . | TGTGCCACCAGCAGTCGGACTAGCGGTGAAATTAGCGGGAGTCAGTACGAGCAGTACTTC | CATSSRTSGEISGSQYEQYF
TRBJ2-2 | TRBV6-2/TRBV6-3 | TRBD2 | . | TGTGCCAGCAGTACGACTAGCTGGATGGCGAACATCGGGGAGCTGTTTTTT | CASSTTSWMANIGELFF
TRBJ2-2 | TRBV5-4 | TRBD2 | many | TGTGCCAGCAGCCATGCGGGACTAGCCACCGGGGAGCTGTTTTTT | CASSHAGLATGELFF
TRBJ2-5 | TRBV20-1 | TRBD2 | . | TGCAGTGCCACCCCCCTACTAGCGGGAGGTGGTGAGACCCAGTACTTC | CSATPLLAGGGETQYF
TRBJ2-6 | TRBV7-8 | TRBD1 | . | TGTGCCAGCAGCCCGAGGGACAGGATCTCTGGGGCCAACGTCCTGACTTTC | CASSPRDRISGANVLTF
TRBJ1-1 | TRBV7-3 | . | many | TGTGCCAGCAGCTTAATGTCACAGGGGAACACTGAAGCTTTCTTT | CASSLMSQGNTEAFF
TRBJ2-7 | TRBV7-9 | . | . | TGTGCCAGCAGCTTAGTGTGGCGTGCCCACAATGAGCAGTACTTC | CASSLVWRAHNEQYF